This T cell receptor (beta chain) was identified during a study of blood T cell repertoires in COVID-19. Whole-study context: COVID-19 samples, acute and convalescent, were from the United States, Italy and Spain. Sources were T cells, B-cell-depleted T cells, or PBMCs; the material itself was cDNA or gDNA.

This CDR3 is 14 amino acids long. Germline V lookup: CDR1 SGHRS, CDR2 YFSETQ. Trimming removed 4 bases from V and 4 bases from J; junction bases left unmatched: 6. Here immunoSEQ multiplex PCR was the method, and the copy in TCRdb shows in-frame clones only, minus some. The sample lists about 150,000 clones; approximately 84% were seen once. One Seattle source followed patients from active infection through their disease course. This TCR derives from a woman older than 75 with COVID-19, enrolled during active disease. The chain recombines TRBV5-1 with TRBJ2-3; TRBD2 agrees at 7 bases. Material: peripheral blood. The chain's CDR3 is CASSDVAGADTQYF. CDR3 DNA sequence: TGCGCCAGCAGCGACGTTGCGGGAGCAGATACGCAGTATTTT.